The sample holds many counts of the clone carrying this T cell receptor (beta chain). Its antigen is undetermined. This specimen belongs to a study of CD8 T cells in ankylosing spondylitis. Study-level points and caveats: Disease-linked clones reportedly concentrated significantly in matched ankylosing spondylitis synovial fluid. A TCR beta motif made of fewer than ten highly homologous variants seemed typical of ankylosing spondylitis blood.

Quantitative 5'-RACE with molecular barcodes produced the TCR beta libraries. MiXCR, run by TCRdb on the 5' RACE reads, gives a single entry per CDR3 protein. Of approximately 400,000 distinct CDR3 sequences listed, approximately 17% are singletons. Per the germline V gene, CDR1 is SGHVS and CDR2 is FNYEAQ. The CDR3 loop spans 16 amino acids. V lost 0 bases and J 4 bases, leaving 15 bases between the germline ends. What was sequenced was blood, either unsorted or a sorted T cell fraction (not recorded which). This clonotype was obtained from a male donor with ankylosing spondylitis. This chain uses TRBV7-6 with TRBJ2-5; possible D gene TRBD1, 6 bases. The CDR3 loop is CASSLAGGYVIETQYF. The DNA for the CDR3 is TGTGCCAGCAGCTTAGCTGGGGGCTATGTGATAGAGACCCAGTACTTC.